This T cell receptor (beta chain) was recovered during a study of blood T cell repertoires in COVID-19. Across the study: COVID-19 samples from acute and convalescent phases originated in the United States, Italy and Spain.

This CDR3 contains 13 residues. V dropped 2 bases and J dropped 7 bases, with 11 bases sitting between them. Per the germline V gene, CDR1 is MNHNS and CDR2 is SASEGT. Data came from immunoSEQ multiplex PCR; TCRdb stores just in-frame clones and leaves some out. The sample holds 200,000 to 250,000 clones, around nine tenths seen once. The specimen sequenced was peripheral blood. J is TRBJ1-2 and V is TRBV6-1; D remains ambiguous. This receptor was identified in a woman aged 60-75 years with acute or convalescent COVID-19. This chain's CDR3 is CASSEQVYSGYTF. DNA of the CDR3: TGTGCCAGCAGTGAACAGGTTTATAGTGGCTACACCTTC.